The entry that follows covers one T cell receptor beta chain sequence. After removal of 3 bases from V and 8 bases from J, the junction contained 3 bases not matched to a gene. The CDR3 is made up of 13 amino acids. Germline-derived CDR1 and CDR2 are SSHAT and FNYEAQ (reference sequence). In the study's own analysis: It was from reference gene primer amplification that nucleated cell counts were estimated. The method was immunoSEQ multiplex PCR; TCRdb's version includes in-frame clones alone and lacks a portion of them. V, J and clone size were drawn from that table, and D and trimming were deduced from the DNA. The table lists about 150,000 clones, roughly four fifths of them singletons, with approximately 10% in the top ten. The entry originates in a study of blood T cell repertoires in COVID-19. Looking at the study overall: Italy, Spain and the United States were the sources of the convalescent and acute COVID-19 samples. PBMCs, B-cell-depleted T cells, or T cells were the source of the cDNA or gDNA that made up the material.

Sequencing input: peripheral blood. This chain connects TRBV7-7 to TRBJ2-1; 8 bases are shared with TRBD2. This clonotype originated in a man between 70 and 80 years old with active or convalescent COVID-19. The CDR3, as DNA: TGTGCCAGCAGCTTGGGACTAGGAGATGAGCAGTTCTTC. Translating it yields CASSLGLGDEQFF.